What follows describes a single T cell receptor (beta chain). Its cognate antigen is unknown. CDR3 size: 15 residues. Trimming at V came to 3 bases and at J to 2 bases, leaving 5 bases not matched to a gene. Germline V lookup: CDR1 SGDLS, CDR2 YYNGEE. This entry belongs to a study of cytomegalovirus exposure and HLA in healthy donors. A multiplex PCR was run with 60 Vbeta primers and 13 Jbeta primers. Clones were read by immunoSEQ multiplex PCR, and TCRdb kept only the in-frame ones, dropping some. This sample has 130,000 to 150,000 clones, with around 77% found just once. Study-level findings and limits: Reports credit the classifier with highly specific, highly sensitive diagnosis of cytomegalovirus status. Donors were assumed by presence/absence analyses to have roughly uniform sequencing depth. Cytomegalovirus-associated status was assigned to 164 TCR beta chains.

The TCR sequence derives from a woman aged 45-60 years in good health and CMV-seronegative. The sample consisted of PBMCs. The chain has TRBV9 and TRBJ2-7; 10 bases line up with TRBD2. The CDR3 region has the DNA TGTGCCAGCAGCGCTGGACTAGCGGAAACCTACGAGCAGTACTTC. Translating gives CASSAGLAETYEQYF.